A single T cell receptor (beta chain) is shown here with its context. Repertoires were generated with immunoSEQ multiplex PCR, while TCRdb's copy carries only in-frame clones and drops some. The sample holds more than 300,000 clones, approximately 86% seen once. The entry originates in a study of Ad26.COV2.S vaccination and SARS-CoV-2 variants. Study overall: By the intramuscular route, Ad26.COV2.S was given once, or twice 56 days apart.

Noted treatment: 19 received Ad26.COV2.S at low or high dose, single or two shots; about five received placebo; per-sample allocation not given. Day 63 after the first vaccine or placebo injection was the time point for sampling. This TCR was sampled from a person between 18 and 60 years old who received the Ad26.COV2.S COVID-19 vaccine or a placebo. The input for sequencing was peripheral blood, taken in a trial of Ad26.COV2.S vaccine versus placebo.

The CDR3, as DNA: TGTGCCAGCAAGGGACAGGGGCGTTCACCCCTCCACTTT. Translation: CASKGQGRSPLHF. The chain couples TRBV28 to TRBJ1-6; 10 nucleotides match TRBD1. Germline trimming cut 7 bases from V and 9 bases from J; bases unmatched to any gene: 3. This CDR3 is 13 amino acids long. The germline V gene encodes CDR1 MDHEN and CDR2 SYDVKM.